Listed here are 18 T cell receptor beta chains from one sample, sequenced in a study of graft-versus-host responses after intestinal transplantation. The protocol was immunoSEQ multiplex PCR, while the TCRdb copy is restricted to in-frame clones and leaves out a portion. The table has 95,000 or so clones, 80% to 95% seen once. Sequencing was performed on PBMCs, taken around 450 days after intestinal transplant. All receptors come from a human patient who received an intestinal transplant, so some T cells may come from the graft donor.

The chain uses TRBV4-1 and TRBJ1-1; D not resolved. The CDR3 loop spans 11 amino acids. Looked up from germline, CDR1 is MGHRA and CDR2 is YSYEKL. V was clipped by 3 bases and J by 4 bases, with 3 bases between them. In DNA, the CDR3 is TGCGCCAGCAGCCAGGCCACTGAAGCTTTCTTT. It specifies CASSQATEAFF.

The chain joins TRBV2 to TRBJ1-2; 7 nucleotides line up with TRBD1. Trimming cost V 10 bases and J 2 bases; bases outside gene matches: 10. The CDR3 totals 14 residues. The germline V gene has CDR1 SNHLY and CDR2 FYNNEI. The CDR3 bases are TGTGCCACGTCTGCAGGGGGGCCCAACTATGGCTACACCTTC. Translating it yields CATSAGGPNYGYTF.

The rearrangement uses TRBV19 and TRBJ2-1; possible D gene TRBD2, 6 bases. Per the germline V gene, CDR1 is LNHDA and CDR2 is SQIVND (reference sequence). Between the trimmed V and J ends, which lost 5 bases and 1 base, there was a span of 21 bases. The CDR3 is 18 amino acids. Here the CDR3 reads CASSAGLYKARSYNEQFF. CDR3 DNA: TGTGCCAGTAGTGCGGGACTCTACAAGGCCAGATCCTACAATGAGCAGTTCTTC.

The V call is TRBV27, the J call TRBJ1-2; weak D call: TRBD1 (5 bases). The CDR3 is 14 residues long. Germline V gene sequence: CDR1 MNHEY, CDR2 SMNVEV (reference sequence). Between the trimmed V and J ends, which lost 6 bases and 6 bases, there was a span of 17 bases. The CDR3 spells CASSPPGWGDGYTF. CDR3 in DNA: TGTGCCAGCAGCCCCCCCGGATGGGGCGATGGCTACACCTTC.

The gene calls are TRBV27 and TRBJ1-1; D remains ambiguous. The V gene lost 7 bases and the J gene lost 0 bases, with 18 bases spanning the gap. CDR1 is MNHEY, CDR2 SMNVEV, per germline (reference sequence). The CDR3 contains 16 residues. The CDR3 is CASNSRTGFMNTEAFF. Written as DNA, the CDR3 is TGTGCCAGCAACTCTCGGACGGGTTTCATGAACACTGAAGCTTTCTTT.

The chain combines TRBV5-6 with TRBJ1-1; D is ambiguous. This CDR3 is built from 13 residues. Trimming removed 2 bases at V and 2 bases at J, with 7 bases between. The germline V gene encodes CDR1 SGHDT and CDR2 YYEEEE. The CDR3 spells CASSLNPNTEAFF. The CDR3, as DNA: TGTGCCAGCAGCTTAAATCCAAACACTGAAGCTTTCTTT.

This clone was recorded once. The chain combines TRBV5-4 with TRBJ2-7; no reliable D call. This CDR3 has 14 amino acids. Per germline, CDR1 SGHNT and CDR2 YYREEE (reference sequence). Trimming pared 4 bases from V and 0 bases from J, leaving 11 bases between. DNA of the CDR3: TGTGCCAGCAGCCCCGATATGAGCTCCTACGAGCAGTACTTC. Its protein is CASSPDMSSYEQYF.

The CDR3 DNA reads TGTGCCAGCAGCTCCCCAGGGAGGGGGACTTTGGCAGCTTTCTTT. It encodes CASSSPGRGTLAAFF. This chain connects TRBV7-8 to TRBJ1-1; a weak D match, TRBD1 (6 bases). V was shortened by 4 bases and J by 10 bases, with 22 bases between the two germline ends. This CDR3 region has 15 residues. Germline V gene lookup returns CDR1 SGHVS and CDR2 FQNEAQ.

This rearrangement joins TRBV27 to TRBJ1-5; no clear D gene. CDR1 is MNHEY, CDR2 SMNVEV, per germline (reference sequence). The CDR3 length is 13 residues. Trimming left V 5 bases short and J 1 base short, with 6 bases between. The CDR3 nucleotides are TGTGCCAGCAGTCCCGACAGCAATCAGCCCCAGCATTTT. Translated, it gives CASSPDSNQPQHF.

The chain has TRBV18 and TRBJ1-5, with 8 bases identical to TRBD1. Germline-derived CDR1 and CDR2 are KGHSH and LQKENI. J lost 11 bases, V lost 5 bases, and 11 bases had no gene match. This CDR3 comprises 14 residues. The CDR3 reads CASSGTGPPGAQHF. DNA for the CDR3: TGTGCCAGCTCAGGGACAGGCCCTCCGGGGGCCCAGCATTTT. The whole variable domain, remainder taken from reference TRBV18 and TRBJ1-5, is NAGVMQNPRHLVRRRGQEARLRCSPMKGHSHVYWYRQLPEEGLKFMVYLQKENIIDESGMPKERFSAEFPKEGPSILRIQQVVRGDSAAYFCASSGTGPPGAQHFGDGTRLSIL.

The chain is built from TRBV25-1 and TRBJ2-7; D call uncertain. V lost 4 bases and J lost 2, with 6 bases in between. Germline V gives CDR1 MGHDK, CDR2 SYGVNS. The CDR3 runs to 12 residues. The CDR3 loop is CASSGRTYEQYF. The CDR3 bases are TGTGCCAGCAGTGGTAGAACCTACGAGCAGTACTTC.

As DNA, the CDR3 is TGCGCCAGCAGGCGATGTCCGACAGGGGGCGCGGGAGTTTGGGAAAAACTGTTTTTT. Translated, it gives CASRRCPTGGAGVWEKLFF. The chain uses TRBV23-1 and TRBJ1-4; 10 bases line up with TRBD1. TRBV23-1 is classed as an ORF, of uncertain function. This CDR3 is 19 amino acids long. V lost 6 bases and J lost 8; bases outside the gene matches: 21.

This clone was recorded a few times. This chain connects TRBV2 to TRBJ1-1; D unclear. CDR3 length: 14 amino acids. V was cut by 4 bases and J by 5 bases, with 14 bases left in between. The germline V gene has CDR1 SNHLY and CDR2 FYNNEI. CDR3 DNA: TGTGCCAGCAGTGGGGAGGTTCGGACTACTGAAGCTTTCTTT. It translates to CASSGEVRTTEAFF.

This chain links TRBV14 with TRBJ2-2; possibly TRBD1 for D (6 bases). CDR3 length equals 14 residues. The V gene's germline CDR1 is SGHDN and CDR2 FVKESK. V lost 4 bases and J lost 7, with 13 bases in between. The CDR3 region is CASSRQAAGGELFF. Written as DNA, the CDR3 is TGTGCCAGCAGCCGACAGGCGGCGGGCGGGGAGCTGTTTTTT. Supplemented by reference TRBV14 and TRBJ2-2, the full variable domain reads EAGVTQFPSHSVIEKGQTVTLRCDPISGHDNLYWYRRVMGKEIKFLLHFVKESKQDESGMPNNRFLAERTGGTYSTLKVQPAELEDSGVYFCASSRQAAGGELFFGEGSRLTVL.

This clone turned up a few times. The gene calls are TRBV7-8 and TRBJ2-7, with no clear D. There are 13 residues in the CDR3. Germline CDR1 and CDR2: SGHVS and FQNEAQ. The ends were cut back, 3 bases at V and 4 bases at J, with 10 bases in the middle. The CDR3: CASSFPGPYEQYF. CDR3 nucleotides: TGTGCCAGCAGCTTCCCCGGACCTTACGAGCAGTACTTC.

The V gene is TRBV14, the J gene TRBJ1-3; no firm D call. V was clipped by 1 base and J by 3 bases, with 7 bases between them. Looked up from germline, CDR1 is SGHDN and CDR2 is FVKESK. The CDR3 is 14 residues long. The CDR3: CASSQAGGGNTIYF. CDR3 nucleotide sequence: TGTGCCAGCAGCCAAGCTGGAGGTGGAAACACCATATATTTT.

The chain has TRBV10-2 and TRBJ2-7; 7 nucleotides align to TRBD2. This CDR3 is built from 16 residues. Germline trimming cut 7 bases from V and 0 bases from J; bases unmatched to any gene: 12. Germline V CDR1 and CDR2: WSHSY, SAAADI. CDR3 DNA: TGCGCCAGCACCAGATATGGGGGGGAAAGCTCCTACGAGCAGTACTTC. Translated: CASTRYGGESSYEQYF.

The chain carries TRBV21-1 and TRBJ2-1; TRBD2 is taken as the D call from the table, unchecked against the DNA. TRBV21-1 is annotated as a pseudogene. The CDR3 has 19 residues. The DNA for the CDR3 is TGTGCCAGCAGCCGGCTAGCGGCCGTTCCACCAAAAAATTACAATGAGCAGTTCTTC. It specifies CASSRLAAVPPKNYNEQFF.